The clone carrying this TCR beta chain was counted many times. What it binds is unknown. This record comes from a study of read filtering for tumor transcriptome and immune sequencing. From 300 to 400 ng of RNA, a library with molecular barcoded alpha/delta and beta/gamma adaptors was made. Each CDR3 protein is one row after TCRdb ran MiXCR on the reads. The table has around 35,000 distinct CDR3 sequences, roughly 13% seen once. Germline CDR1 reads SNHLY; CDR2 reads FYNNEI. The CDR3 has 14 residues. Unmatched junction bases numbered 10, after V lost 8 bases and J lost 6 bases. Study-level points and caveats: The CD138-negative fraction was mixed bone marrow immune cells, not pure T cells. IR-seq captured clonotypes deeper and more reliably than RNA-seq.

The sample was a population of CD138-negative cells sorted from bone marrow. This sequence was found in a donor at least 40 years old with multiple myeloma. The rearrangement uses TRBV2 and TRBJ1-5, with 7 bases matching TRBD1. CDR3 nucleotides: TGTGCCAGCCACGATCAGGGGGGGAGTCAGCCCCAGCATTTT. It specifies CASHDQGGSQPQHF.